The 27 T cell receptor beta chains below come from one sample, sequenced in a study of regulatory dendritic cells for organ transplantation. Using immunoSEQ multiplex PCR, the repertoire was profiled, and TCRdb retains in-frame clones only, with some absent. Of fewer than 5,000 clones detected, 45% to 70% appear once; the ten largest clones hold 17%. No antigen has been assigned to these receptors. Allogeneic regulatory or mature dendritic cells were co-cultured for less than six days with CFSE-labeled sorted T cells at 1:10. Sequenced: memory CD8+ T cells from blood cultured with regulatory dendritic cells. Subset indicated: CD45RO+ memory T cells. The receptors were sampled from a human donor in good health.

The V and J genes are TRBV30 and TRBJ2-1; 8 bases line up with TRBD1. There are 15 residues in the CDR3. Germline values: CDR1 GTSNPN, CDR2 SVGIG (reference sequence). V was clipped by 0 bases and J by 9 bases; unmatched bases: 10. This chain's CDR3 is CAWSVWTGKHSEQFF. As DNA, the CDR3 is TGTGCCTGGAGTGTCTGGACAGGGAAGCATAGTGAGCAGTTCTTC.

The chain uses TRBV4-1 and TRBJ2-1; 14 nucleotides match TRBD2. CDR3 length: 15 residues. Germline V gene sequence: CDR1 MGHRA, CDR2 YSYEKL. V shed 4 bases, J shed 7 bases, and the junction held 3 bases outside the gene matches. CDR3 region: CASSLTSGGENEQFF. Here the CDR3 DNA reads TGCGCCAGCAGCCTGACTAGCGGGGGGGAGAATGAGCAGTTCTTC.

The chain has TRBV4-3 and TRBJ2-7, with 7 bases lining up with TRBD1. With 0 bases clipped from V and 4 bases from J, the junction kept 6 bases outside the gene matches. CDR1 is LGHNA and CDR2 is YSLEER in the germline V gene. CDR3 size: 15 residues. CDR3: CASSQDRADRYEQYF. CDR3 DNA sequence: TGCGCCAGCAGCCAAGATCGGGCGGACAGGTACGAGCAGTACTTC.

In nucleotides, the CDR3 is TGTGCCAGTAGTGAGGGGGGGCCTAGCAATGAGCAGTTCTTC. It is translated as CASSEGGPSNEQFF. The chain has TRBV19 and TRBJ2-1, with D possibly being TRBD2 (7 bases). V lost 5 bases, J lost 6 bases, and 14 bases lay in between. CDR3 length: 14 amino acids. Germline V gives CDR1 LNHDA, CDR2 SQIVND (reference sequence).

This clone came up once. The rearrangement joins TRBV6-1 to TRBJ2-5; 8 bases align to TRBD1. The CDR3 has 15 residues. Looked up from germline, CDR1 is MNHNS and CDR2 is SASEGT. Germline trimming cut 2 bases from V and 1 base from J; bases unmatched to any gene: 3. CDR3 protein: CASSELTGGQETQYF. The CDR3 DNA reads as TGTGCCAGCAGTGAACTAACAGGGGGCCAAGAGACCCAGTACTTC.

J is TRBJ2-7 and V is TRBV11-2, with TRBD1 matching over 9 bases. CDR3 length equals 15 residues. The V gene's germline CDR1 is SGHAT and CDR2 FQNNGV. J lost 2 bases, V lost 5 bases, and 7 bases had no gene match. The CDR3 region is CASSEDRGWPYEQYF. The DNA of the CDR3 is TGTGCCAGCAGCGAAGACAGGGGGTGGCCCTACGAGCAGTACTTC.

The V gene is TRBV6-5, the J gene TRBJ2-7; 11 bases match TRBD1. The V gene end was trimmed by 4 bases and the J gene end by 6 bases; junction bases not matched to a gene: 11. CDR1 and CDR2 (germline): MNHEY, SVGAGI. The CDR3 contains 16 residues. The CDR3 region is CASSWPPGQGVREQYF. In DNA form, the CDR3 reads TGTGCCAGCAGTTGGCCTCCGGGACAGGGGGTACGCGAGCAGTACTTC.

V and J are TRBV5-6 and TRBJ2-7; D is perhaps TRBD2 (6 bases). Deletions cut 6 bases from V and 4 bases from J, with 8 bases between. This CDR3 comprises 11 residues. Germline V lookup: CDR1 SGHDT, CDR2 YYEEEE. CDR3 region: CASTGRYEQYF. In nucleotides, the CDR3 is TGTGCCAGCACCGGGAGATACGAGCAGTACTTC.

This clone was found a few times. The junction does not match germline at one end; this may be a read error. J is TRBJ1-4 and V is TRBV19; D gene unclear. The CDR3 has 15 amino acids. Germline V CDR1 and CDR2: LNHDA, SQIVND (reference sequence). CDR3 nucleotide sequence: TGTGCCAGTAGTACCCCACGAGCCCGGGAGGGAAAAACTGTTTTT. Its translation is CASSTPRAREGKTVF.

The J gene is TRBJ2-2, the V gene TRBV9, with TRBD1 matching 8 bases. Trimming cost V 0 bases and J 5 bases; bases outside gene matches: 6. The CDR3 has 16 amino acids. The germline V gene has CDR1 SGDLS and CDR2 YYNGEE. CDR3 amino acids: CASSVGDRGETGELFF. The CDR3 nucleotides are TGTGCCAGCAGCGTAGGAGACAGGGGAGAAACCGGGGAGCTGTTTTTT.

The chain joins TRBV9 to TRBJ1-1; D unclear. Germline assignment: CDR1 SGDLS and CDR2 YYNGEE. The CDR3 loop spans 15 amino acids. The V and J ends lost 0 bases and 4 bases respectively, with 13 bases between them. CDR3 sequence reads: CASSVAMADGTEAFF. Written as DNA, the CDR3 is TGTGCCAGCAGCGTAGCTATGGCGGATGGCACTGAAGCTTTCTTT.

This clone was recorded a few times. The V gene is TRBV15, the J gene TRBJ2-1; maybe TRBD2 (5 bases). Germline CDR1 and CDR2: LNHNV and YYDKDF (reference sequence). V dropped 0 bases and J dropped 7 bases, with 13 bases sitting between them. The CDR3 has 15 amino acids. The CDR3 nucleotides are TGTGCCACCAGCAGAGAGGTATCGGGGAAAAATGAGCAGTTCTTC. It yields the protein CATSREVSGKNEQFF.

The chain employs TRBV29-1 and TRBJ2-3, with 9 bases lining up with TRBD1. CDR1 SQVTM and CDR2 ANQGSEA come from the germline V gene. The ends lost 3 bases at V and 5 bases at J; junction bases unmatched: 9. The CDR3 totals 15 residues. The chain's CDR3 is CSVDPGTGHRDTQYF. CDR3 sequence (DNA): TGCAGCGTTGATCCCGGGACAGGGCACAGAGATACGCAGTATTTT.

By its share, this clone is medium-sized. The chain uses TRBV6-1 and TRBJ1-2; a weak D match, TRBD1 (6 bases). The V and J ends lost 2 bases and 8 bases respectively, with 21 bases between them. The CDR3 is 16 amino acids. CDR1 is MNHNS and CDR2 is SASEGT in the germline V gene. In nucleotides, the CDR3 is TGTGCCAGCAGTGAAAGCGTCAGGGACAAGAGGAGGGGCTACACCTTC. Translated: CASSESVRDKRRGYTF.

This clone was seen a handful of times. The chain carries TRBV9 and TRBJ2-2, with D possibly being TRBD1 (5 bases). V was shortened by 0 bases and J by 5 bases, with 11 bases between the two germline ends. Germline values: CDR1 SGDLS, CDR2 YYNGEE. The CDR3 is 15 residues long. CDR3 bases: TGTGCCAGCAGCGTAGCAATGGGGCGGACCGGGGAGCTGTTTTTT. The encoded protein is CASSVAMGRTGELFF.

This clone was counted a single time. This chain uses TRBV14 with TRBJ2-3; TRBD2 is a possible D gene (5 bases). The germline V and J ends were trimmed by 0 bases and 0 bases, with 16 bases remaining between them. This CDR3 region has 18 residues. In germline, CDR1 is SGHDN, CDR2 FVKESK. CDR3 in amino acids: CASSQDDTLTGSTDTQYF. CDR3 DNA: TGTGCCAGCAGCCAAGATGATACTTTGACGGGAAGCACAGATACGCAGTATTTT.

The chain's CDR3 is CASSIRQGAAPCGYTF. CDR3 coding DNA: TGTGCCAGCAGCATTCGACAGGGGGCGGCTCCGTGTGGCTACACCTTC. This chain joins TRBV21-1 and TRBJ1-2; the tabulated D call, TRBD1, remains unverified against the DNA. TRBV21-1 is recorded as a pseudogene. There are 16 residues in the CDR3.

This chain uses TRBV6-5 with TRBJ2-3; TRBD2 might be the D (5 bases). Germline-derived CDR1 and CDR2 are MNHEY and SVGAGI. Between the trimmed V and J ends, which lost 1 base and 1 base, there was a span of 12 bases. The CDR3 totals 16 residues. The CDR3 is CASSYWLAGGTDTQYF. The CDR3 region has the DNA TGTGCCAGCAGTTACTGGCTAGCCGGGGGCACAGATACGCAGTATTTT.

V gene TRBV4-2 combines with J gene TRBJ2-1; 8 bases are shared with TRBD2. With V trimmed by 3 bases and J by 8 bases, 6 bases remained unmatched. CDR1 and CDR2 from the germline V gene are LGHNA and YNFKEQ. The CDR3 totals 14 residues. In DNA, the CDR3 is TGTGCCAGCAGCCAGGAAAGCGGGGGCTATGAGCAGTTCTTC. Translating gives CASSQESGGYEQFF.

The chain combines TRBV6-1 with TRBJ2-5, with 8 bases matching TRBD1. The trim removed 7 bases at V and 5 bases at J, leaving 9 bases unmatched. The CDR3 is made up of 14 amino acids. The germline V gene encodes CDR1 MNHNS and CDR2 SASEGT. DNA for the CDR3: TGTGCCAGCATTCCGGGACAGGTCTTTGAGACCCAGTACTTC. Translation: CASIPGQVFETQYF.

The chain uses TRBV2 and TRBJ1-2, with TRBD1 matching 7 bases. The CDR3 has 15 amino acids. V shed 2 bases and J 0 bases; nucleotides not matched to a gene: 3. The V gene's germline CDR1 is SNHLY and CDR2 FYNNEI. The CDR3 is CASSERGQANYGYTF. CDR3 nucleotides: TGTGCCAGCAGTGAAAGGGGGCAGGCTAACTATGGCTACACCTTC.

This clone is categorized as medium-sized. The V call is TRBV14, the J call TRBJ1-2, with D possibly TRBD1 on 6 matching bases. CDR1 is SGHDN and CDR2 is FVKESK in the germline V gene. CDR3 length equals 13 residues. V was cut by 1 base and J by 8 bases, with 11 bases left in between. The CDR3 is CASSQVGGNGYTF. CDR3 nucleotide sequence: TGTGCCAGCAGCCAAGTAGGGGGAAACGGCTACACCTTC.

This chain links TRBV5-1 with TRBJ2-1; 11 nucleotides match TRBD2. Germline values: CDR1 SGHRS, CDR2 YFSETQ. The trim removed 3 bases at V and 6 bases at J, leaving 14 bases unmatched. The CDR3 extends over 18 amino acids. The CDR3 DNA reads TGCGCCAGCAGCTCATACCACGTAGCGGGGGGGCCCGGCAATGAGCAGTTCTTC. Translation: CASSSYHVAGGPGNEQFF. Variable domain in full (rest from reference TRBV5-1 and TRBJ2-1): KAGVTQTPRYLIKTRGQQVTLSCSPISGHRSVSWYQQTPGQGLQFLFEYFSETQRNKGNFPGRFSGRQFSNSRSEMNVSTLELGDSALYLCASSSYHVAGGPGNEQFFGPGTRLTVL.

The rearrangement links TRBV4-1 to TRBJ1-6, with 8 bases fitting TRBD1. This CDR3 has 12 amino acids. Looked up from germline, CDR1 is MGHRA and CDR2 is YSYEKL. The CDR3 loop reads CATRTGTSPLHF. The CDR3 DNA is TGCGCAACCAGGACAGGGACTTCACCCCTCCACTTT.

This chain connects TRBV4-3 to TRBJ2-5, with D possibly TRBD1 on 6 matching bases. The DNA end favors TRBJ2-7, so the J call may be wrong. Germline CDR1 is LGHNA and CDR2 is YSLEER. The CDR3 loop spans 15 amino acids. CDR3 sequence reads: CASSQDLWTAYEQYF. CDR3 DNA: TGCGCCAGCAGCCAAGATCTTTGGACAGCCTACGAGCAGTACTTC.

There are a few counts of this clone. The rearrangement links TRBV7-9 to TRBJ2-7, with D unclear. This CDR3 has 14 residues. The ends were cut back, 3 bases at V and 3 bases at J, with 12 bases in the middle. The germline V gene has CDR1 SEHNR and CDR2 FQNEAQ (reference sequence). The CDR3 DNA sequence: TGTGCCAGCAGCTTGGTCCTAGACGGCTACGAGCAGTACTTC. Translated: CASSLVLDGYEQYF. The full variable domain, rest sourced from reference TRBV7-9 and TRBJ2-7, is DTGVSQNPRHKITKRGQNVTFRCDPISEHNRLYWYRQTLGQGPEFLTYFQNEAQLEKSRLLSDRFSAERPKGSFSTLEIQRTEQGDSAMYLCASSLVLDGYEQYFGPGTRLTVT.

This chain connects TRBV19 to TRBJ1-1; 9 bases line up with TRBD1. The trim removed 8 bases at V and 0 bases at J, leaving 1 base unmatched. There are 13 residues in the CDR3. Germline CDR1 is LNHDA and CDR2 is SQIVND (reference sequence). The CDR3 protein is CASGTGMNTEAFF. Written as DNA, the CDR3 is TGTGCCAGTGGGACAGGGATGAACACTGAAGCTTTCTTT.